This entry lists 29 T cell receptor beta chains sequenced from one sample in a study of blood T cell repertoires in COVID-19. Produced via immunoSEQ multiplex PCR; TCRdb's table is partial and in-frame only. The sample shows roughly 310,000 clones, roughly nine tenths of them seen only once. Material for sequencing was PBMCs or T cells enriched from blood (not recorded which). The receptor set was obtained from a man in his fifties or sixties who had recovered from COVID-19.

The rearrangement uses TRBV19 and TRBJ1-2; no clear D gene. Looked up from germline, CDR1 is LNHDA and CDR2 is SQIVND (reference sequence). This CDR3 contains 15 residues. The ends were cut back, 5 bases at V and 3 bases at J, with 16 bases in the middle. This CDR3 is CASSPRAGMDYGYTF. The CDR3 coding sequence is TGTGCCAGTAGTCCCCGGGCGGGGATGGACTATGGCTACACCTTC.

The chain recombines TRBV20-1 with TRBJ2-7, with D possibly TRBD2 on 6 matching bases. Trimming took off 3 bases at V and 2 bases at J, with 11 bases between the two ends. CDR3 length: 13 amino acids. The germline V gene has CDR1 DFQATT and CDR2 SNEGSKA (reference sequence). The CDR3 coding sequence is TGCAGTGCTAGTTACGGGAGTACCTACGAGCAGTACTTC. This translates into CSASYGSTYEQYF.

The chain couples TRBV19 to TRBJ1-4, with 8 bases lining up with TRBD1. Germline V CDR1 and CDR2: LNHDA, SQIVND (reference sequence). V gave up 7 bases and J gave up 7 bases; unmatched junction bases: 8. This CDR3 comprises 14 residues. This CDR3 is CASKVTGEVEKLFF. The DNA of the CDR3 is TGTGCCAGTAAGGTGACAGGGGAAGTTGAAAAACTGTTTTTT.

J is TRBJ2-7 and V is TRBV7-9, with 8 bases that match TRBD1. CDR3 size: 16 residues. Germline V gives CDR1 SEHNR, CDR2 FQNEAQ (reference sequence). Trimming removed 4 bases from V and 4 bases from J; junction bases left unmatched: 12. The CDR3 DNA sequence: TGTGCCAGCAGCTCCCAGGACAGGGCGCCCGCGTACGAGCAGTACTTC. This gives the protein CASSSQDRAPAYEQYF.

The V gene is TRBV2, the J gene TRBJ2-1; TRBD2 aligns across 11 bases. Per the germline V gene, CDR1 is SNHLY and CDR2 is FYNNEI. V gave up 6 bases and J gave up 9 bases; unmatched junction bases: 10. This CDR3 region has 15 residues. CDR3 sequence (DNA): TGTGCCAGCAGCGAAACTAGCGGGAGTATTCCTGAGCAGTTCTTC. Protein product: CASSETSGSIPEQFF.

The chain joins TRBV5-8 to TRBJ1-2, with D unresolved. The CDR3 is 14 amino acids. Germline-derived CDR1 and CDR2 are SGHTS and YDEGEE. V was trimmed by 2 bases and J by 6 bases, leaving 14 bases between them. CDR3 nucleotides: TGTGCCAGCAGCTTTGATACTTTATTCGATGGCTACACCTTC. Amino acid sequence: CASSFDTLFDGYTF. The variable domain in full, completed from reference TRBV5-8 and TRBJ1-2, reads EAGVTQSPTHLIKTRGQQATLRCSPISGHTSVYWYQQALGLGLQFLLWYDEGEERNRGNFPPRFSGRQFPNYSSELNVNALELEDSALYLCASSFDTLFDGYTFGSGTRLTVV.

The V gene is TRBV5-1, the J gene TRBJ2-1; tentatively, D is TRBD2 (6 bases). V lost 0 bases, J lost 7 bases, and 14 bases lay in between. The CDR3 extends over 15 amino acids. Germline CDR1 SGHRS, CDR2 YFSETQ. The CDR3 protein is CASSLDGRGVNEQFF. The DNA of the CDR3 is TGCGCCAGCAGCTTGGACGGGAGAGGCGTAAATGAGCAGTTCTTC.

The sample holds a few counts of this clone. An end of the junction differs from the germline gene, which may be a read error. The genes are TRBV2 and TRBJ2-7, with 11 bases matching TRBD2. The CDR3 extends over 11 amino acids. Per the germline V gene, CDR1 is SNHLY and CDR2 is FYNNEI. The CDR3 region has the DNA TGTGCCAGCAGATATAGCGGGGGGGCCAACTTC. Translation: CASRYSGGANF.

The chain has TRBV12-3 or TRBV12-4 and TRBJ2-3, with a weak D call TRBD2 (5 bases). V lost 10 bases to trimming and J lost 13 bases, with 15 bases between them. This CDR3 is 10 amino acids long. The CDR3: CATGIGSEYF. The CDR3 DNA is TGTGCCACCGGGATTGGTTCCGAGTATTTT.

The chain joins TRBV3-1 (or the pseudogene TRBV3-2) to TRBJ2-2; 12 nucleotides align to TRBD2. Trimming at V came to 0 bases and at J to 2 bases, leaving 7 bases not matched to a gene. Germline V gene lookup returns CDR1 LGHDT and CDR2 YNNKEL (reference sequence). The CDR3 is 19 residues long. The CDR3 DNA follows: TGTGCCAGCAGCCAAGACGAACTAGCGGGGGGACGTAACACCGGGGAGCTGTTTTTT. Its translation: CASSQDELAGGRNTGELFF.

The CDR3 DNA sequence: TGTGCCAGCAGTGTACAGGGGGCGCAGGGAAACATTCAGTACTTC. Translation gives CASSVQGAQGNIQYF. The gene calls are TRBV2 and TRBJ2-4; 9 bases match TRBD1. The CDR3 has 15 amino acids. With V trimmed by 4 bases and J by 6 bases, 7 bases remained unmatched. The V gene's germline CDR1 is SNHLY and CDR2 FYNNEI.

This rearrangement joins TRBV7-9 to TRBJ2-1, with D possibly being TRBD2 (5 bases). Germline CDR1 and CDR2: SEHNR and FQNEAQ (reference sequence). Trimming shortened V by 6 bases and J by 0 bases, and 15 bases separated the two germline ends. This CDR3 is 16 amino acids long. DNA of the CDR3: TGTGCCAGCAGTCTGCAGCGGAGGAGCTCCTACAATGAGCAGTTCTTC. Encoded protein: CASSLQRRSSYNEQFF.

The rearrangement links TRBV23-1 to TRBJ2-7, with 12 bases that match TRBD1. TRBV23-1 is labeled an ORF, and its function is uncertain. The CDR3 is 18 amino acids. The ends lost 3 bases at V and 6 bases at J; junction bases unmatched: 15. The CDR3 bases are TGCGCCAGCAGTCAGCTAACGAGAGGGGACAGGGGGCTTTTCGAGCAGTACTTC. Residues: CASSQLTRGDRGLFEQYF.

V gene TRBV7-9 combines with J gene TRBJ1-5; possible D gene TRBD1, 5 bases. The germline CDR1 and CDR2 sequences are SEHNR and FQNEAQ (reference sequence). The CDR3 consists of 12 residues. The germline V and J ends were trimmed by 3 bases and 6 bases, with 6 bases remaining between them. CDR3 region: CASSLGPQPQHF. In nucleotides, the CDR3 is TGTGCCAGCAGCTTGGGGCCTCAGCCCCAGCATTTT.

V usage is TRBV27 and J usage is TRBJ2-3, with 13 bases fitting TRBD2. This CDR3 has 17 residues. V gave up 5 bases and J gave up 1 base; unmatched junction bases: 6. Germline CDR1 MNHEY, CDR2 SMNVEV (reference sequence). CDR3 loop: CASSLRGTSGGTDTQYF. The CDR3 nucleotides are TGTGCCAGCAGTCTAAGAGGGACTAGCGGGGGCACAGATACGCAGTATTTT.

The CDR3 coding sequence is TGTGCCAGCAGCGCCTCGACAGTCCGACTGAACACTGAAGCTTTCTTT. This codes for CASSASTVRLNTEAFF. The chain has TRBV9 and TRBJ1-1; D possibly corresponds to TRBD1 (5 bases). The V gene's germline CDR1 is SGDLS and CDR2 YYNGEE. V was pared by 3 bases and J by 0 bases, with 15 bases between. CDR3 length equals 16 residues. The whole variable domain, remainder taken from reference TRBV9 and TRBJ1-1, is DSGVTQTPKHLITATGQRVTLRCSPRSGDLSVYWYQQSLDQGLQFLIQYYNGEERAKGNILERFSAQQFPDLHSELNLSSLELGDSALYFCASSASTVRLNTEAFFGQGTRLTVV.

V is TRBV5-1 and J is TRBJ2-3; D is perhaps TRBD1 (6 bases). V dropped 0 bases and J dropped 2 bases, with 10 bases sitting between them. This CDR3 is built from 15 residues. From germline, CDR1 is SGHRS and CDR2 YFSETQ. The CDR3 coding sequence is TGCGCCAGCAGCTTGGCGCAGGGGATCACAGATACGCAGTATTTT. As protein: CASSLAQGITDTQYF.

The chain has TRBV7-3 and TRBJ1-1; D gene unclear. The ends were cut back, 5 bases at V and 0 bases at J, with 7 bases in the middle. The CDR3 runs 13 residues. CDR1 and CDR2 from the germline V gene are SGHTA and FQGTGA. The CDR3 nucleotides read TGTGCCAGCAGCCGTACAGTGAACACTGAAGCTTTCTTT. It codes for CASSRTVNTEAFF.

The rearrangement joins TRBV3-1 (or the pseudogene TRBV3-2) to TRBJ1-1, with a possible D match to TRBD1 (5 bases). Trimming left V 8 bases short and J 2 bases short, with 9 bases between. The V gene's germline CDR1 is LGHDT and CDR2 YNNKEL (reference sequence). The CDR3 is 12 residues long. CDR3 loop: CASGQVNTEAFF. In nucleotides, the CDR3 is TGTGCCAGCGGACAAGTAAACACTGAAGCTTTCTTT.

V and J are TRBV5-1 and TRBJ2-3; 9 nucleotides match TRBD2. After removal of 4 bases from V and 0 bases from J, the junction contained 6 bases not matched to a gene. The CDR3 covers 16 residues. Germline V gives CDR1 SGHRS, CDR2 YFSETQ. CDR3 amino acids: CASSPNSGGSTDTQYF. In DNA, the CDR3 is TGCGCCAGCAGCCCGAATAGCGGGGGTAGCACAGATACGCAGTATTTT. The whole variable domain, remainder taken from reference TRBV5-1 and TRBJ2-3, is KAGVTQTPRYLIKTRGQQVTLSCSPISGHRSVSWYQQTPGQGLQFLFEYFSETQRNKGNFPGRFSGRQFSNSRSEMNVSTLELGDSALYLCASSPNSGGSTDTQYFGPGTRLTVL.

This clone was counted once. The J gene is TRBJ1-3, the V gene TRBV7-2; D not certain. CDR1 is SGHTA, CDR2 FQGNSA, per germline. The CDR3 consists of 14 residues. V was shortened by 3 bases and J by 4 bases, with 10 bases between the two germline ends. CDR3 in amino acids: CASSLQTIGNTIYF. In DNA, the CDR3 is TGTGCCAGCAGCTTGCAGACAATCGGAAACACCATATATTTT.

This chain connects TRBV27 to TRBJ1-5; D may be TRBD1 (5 bases). V was pared by 8 bases and J by 4 bases, with 9 bases between. The germline V gene has CDR1 MNHEY and CDR2 SMNVEV (reference sequence). The CDR3 sequence is 12 residues long. The CDR3 loop is CASAQANQPQHF. The CDR3 DNA is TGTGCCAGCGCACAGGCAAATCAGCCCCAGCATTTT.

The chain is built from TRBV5-4 and TRBJ2-1, with D perhaps matching TRBD2 (6 bases). V lost 0 bases, J lost 5 bases, and 12 bases lay in between. The CDR3 totals 15 residues. Germline V gene lookup returns CDR1 SGHNT and CDR2 YYREEE (reference sequence). The CDR3 sequence is CASSLGGKRNNEQFF. CDR3 DNA sequence: TGTGCCAGCAGCTTGGGCGGGAAAAGAAACAATGAGCAGTTCTTC.

CDR3 region: CSVEEQGGTEAFF. CDR3 coding DNA: TGCAGCGTTGAAGAGCAAGGGGGCACTGAAGCTTTCTTT. The rearrangement uses TRBV29-1 and TRBJ1-1; D possibly corresponds to TRBD1 (6 bases). V gave up 0 bases and J gave up 4 bases, with 9 bases separating them. CDR3 length equals 13 residues. Per germline, CDR1 SQVTM and CDR2 ANQGSEA. The entire variable domain, with the rest obtained from reference TRBV29-1 and TRBJ1-1, is as follows: SAVISQKPSRDICQRGTSLTIQCQVDSQVTMMFWYRQQPGQSLTLIATANQGSEATYESGFVIDKFPISRPNLTFSTLTVSNMSPEDSSIYLCSVEEQGGTEAFFGQGTRLTVV.

CDR3 loop: CATSDLTSGRGYNEQFF. The DNA for the CDR3 is TGTGCCACCAGTGATTTGACTAGCGGGAGGGGTTACAATGAGCAGTTCTTC. The V call is TRBV24-1, the J call TRBJ2-1, with TRBD2 identical over 13 bases. The CDR3 length is 17 residues. Germline CDR1 is KGHDR and CDR2 is SFDVKD. Trimming took 0 bases from V and 4 from J; bases not matched to a gene: 2.

The chain recombines TRBV5-1 with TRBJ1-2, with 7 bases lining up with TRBD1. The germline CDR1 and CDR2 sequences are SGHRS and YFSETQ. The CDR3 extends over 16 amino acids. V trimming: 3 bases; J trimming: 4 bases; junction bases outside the gene matches: 12. CDR3 amino acids: CASSSTRQGWGYGYTF. The CDR3 region has the DNA TGCGCCAGCAGCTCAACCCGACAGGGATGGGGCTATGGCTACACCTTC.

In its sample, this clone was seen once. The chain couples TRBV18 to TRBJ2-5; 7 bases align to TRBD2. This CDR3 comprises 12 residues. The ends lost 8 bases at V and 3 bases at J; junction bases unmatched: 3. Germline lookup yields CDR1 KGHSH and CDR2 LQKENI. This CDR3 reads CASTGGKETQYF. In DNA, the CDR3 is TGTGCCAGCACGGGGGGAAAAGAGACCCAGTACTTC.

This chain's CDR3 is CASSPRAGTYEQYF. The CDR3 DNA sequence: TGTGCCAGCTCACCCCGAGCGGGGACCTACGAGCAGTACTTC. The gene calls are TRBV18 and TRBJ2-7; 7 nucleotides align to TRBD2. The V gene end was trimmed by 3 bases and the J gene end by 2 bases; junction bases not matched to a gene: 4. From germline, CDR1 is KGHSH and CDR2 LQKENI. This CDR3 spans 14 amino acids.

The CDR3 region is CASAQGLVYEQYF. In nucleotides, the CDR3 is TGTGCCAGCGCACAGGGGCTAGTCTACGAGCAGTACTTC. This chain connects TRBV6-5 to TRBJ2-7; 7 nucleotides align to TRBD1. This CDR3 has 13 residues. J gave up 3 bases and V 8 bases, and 7 bases lay outside the gene matches. Per the germline V gene, CDR1 is MNHEY and CDR2 is SVGAGI.